Below, one TCR beta chain is given with its context. What it binds is unknown. Random hexamers primed reverse transcription of about 0.45 to 1 ug RNA. Multiplex PCR with immunoSEQ amplified the TCR beta CDR3 across 54 Vbeta and 13 Jbeta. One entry per CDR3 protein, called by TCRdb with MiXCR from the immunoSEQ multiplex PCR reads. Of around 190,000 distinct CDR3 sequences in the sample, 80% to 95% were seen once. Sequencing of TCR beta was undertaken in CD8+ and CD4+ T cells derived from blood. This sample was included in a study of CD8 T cells in Susac syndrome. Germline CDR1 reads SGHRS; CDR2 reads YFSETQ. The CDR3 has 14 amino acids. The V and J ends lost 2 bases and 5 bases respectively, with 14 bases between them. Regarding the study as a whole: In its TCR sequencing and HLA analysis, the study acknowledged that the number of individuals was relatively small.

This clonotype originated in a human donor in good health. The chain combines TRBV5-1 with TRBJ2-7; D perhaps matches TRBD1 (6 bases). The sample consisted of CD4+ T cells from PBMCs. The CDR3 reads CASSFGQQLNEQYF. CDR3 in DNA: TGCGCCAGCAGCTTCGGACAGCAGCTCAACGAGCAGTACTTC.